There are many counts of the clone carrying this TCR beta chain. What it binds is unknown. This specimen comes from a study of early T cells in non-severe SARS-CoV-2 infection. Whole-study results and caveats: Anti-spike CD8 responses were favored in VDJdb matching, and private and CD4 specificities were missed.

Unique molecular identifier tags were affixed to discrete cDNA molecules. From the 5' RACE reads, TCRdb called clonotypes with MiXCR, one entry per CDR3 protein. Among around 50,000 distinct CDR3 sequences listed, over 8% were seen once. The V gene lost 1 base and the J gene lost 6 bases, with 10 bases spanning the gap. This CDR3 spans 13 amino acids. The V call is TRBV12-3 or TRBV12-4, the J call TRBJ2-7; no clear D gene. Sequencing used whole blood. The receptor comes from an adult who was a healthcare worker with PCR-confirmed SARS-CoV-2 infection or an uninfected control (not recorded which). The CDR3 is CASSLERAREQYF. CDR3 nucleotides: TGTGCCAGCAGTTTAGAAAGGGCACGCGAGCAGTACTTC.